These 15 T cell receptor beta chains share one sample of origin, sequenced in a study of control samples from healthy donors and cancer patients. The protocol was immunoSEQ multiplex PCR, while the TCRdb copy is restricted to in-frame clones and leaves out a portion. The sample gives over 10,000 clones, around four fifths of which show up once; 7.5% to 9% is in the top ten. The sample taken for sequencing was formalin-fixed, paraffin-embedded tissue. The receptors originated from a male donor with melanoma.

This clone has more than one count but fewer than ten. This rearrangement joins TRBV27 to TRBJ1-2, with no clear D. This CDR3 contains 13 residues. The germline CDR1 and CDR2 sequences are MNHEY and SMNVEV (reference sequence). V shed 4 bases and J shed 2 bases, with 8 bases lying between them. The CDR3 loop reads CASSWRWNYGYTF. Written as DNA, the CDR3 is TGTGCCAGCAGTTGGAGGTGGAACTATGGCTACACCTTC.

The chain links TRBV6-6 to TRBJ2-2; perhaps TRBD1 as D (5 bases). The V end lost 5 bases, the J end lost 2 bases, and 12 bases lay between the germline ends. Germline lookup yields CDR1 MNHNY and CDR2 SVGAGI (reference sequence). The CDR3 runs 15 residues. The CDR3 protein is CASSPPQGNTGELFF. As DNA, the CDR3 is TGTGCCAGCAGTCCCCCCCAGGGCAACACCGGGGAGCTGTTTTTT.

This chain uses TRBV29-1 with TRBJ1-2, with TRBD1 as a possible D gene (5 bases). The CDR3 has 12 amino acids. Between the trimmed V and J ends, which lost 6 bases and 4 bases, there was a span of 12 bases. Germline V lookup: CDR1 SQVTM, CDR2 ANQGSEA. The chain's CDR3 is CSVYRSVYGYTF. CDR3 in DNA: TGCAGCGTGTACAGGAGCGTCTATGGCTACACCTTC.

The genes are TRBV2 and TRBJ2-1, with D maybe TRBD1 (7 bases). Between the trimmed V and J ends, which lost 2 bases and 4 bases, there was a span of 15 bases. Germline V lookup: CDR1 SNHLY, CDR2 FYNNEI. The CDR3 has 16 amino acids. The CDR3 is CASSESPRGAYNEQFF. CDR3 in DNA: TGTGCCAGCAGTGAAAGTCCCAGGGGGGCTTACAATGAGCAGTTCTTC.

The rearrangement joins TRBV9 to TRBJ2-2; the D is unclear. This CDR3 has 12 residues. Germline V gene sequence: CDR1 SGDLS, CDR2 YYNGEE. Deletions cut 0 bases from V and 7 bases from J, with 4 bases between. The CDR3 loop reads CASSVGNGELFF. The CDR3 DNA sequence: TGTGCCAGCAGCGTAGGCAACGGGGAGCTGTTTTTT. The variable domain in full, with the rest retrieved from reference TRBV9 and TRBJ2-2, is DSGVTQTPKHLITATGQRVTLRCSPRSGDLSVYWYQQSLDQGLQFLIQYYNGEERAKGNILERFSAQQFPDLHSELNLSSLELGDSALYFCASSVGNGELFFGEGSRLTVL.

The chain has TRBV11-3 and TRBJ2-3; a weak D match, TRBD2 (5 bases). CDR1 SGHNT and CDR2 YENEEA come from the germline V gene. The CDR3 consists of 14 residues. V lost 5 bases and J lost 0, with 9 bases in between. The CDR3 nucleotides read TGTGCCAGCAGCCCCTCGGGGAGCACAGATACGCAGTATTTT. Its translation: CASSPSGSTDTQYF.

This chain connects TRBV27 to TRBJ1-1; 8 bases are shared with TRBD1. Germline V gives CDR1 MNHEY, CDR2 SMNVEV (reference sequence). With 5 bases clipped from V and 3 bases from J, the junction kept 20 bases outside the gene matches. This CDR3 is 19 amino acids long. CDR3 nucleotides: TGTGCCAGCAGTCCCCGGACAGGGAGGATGACGAGACGGGACACTGAAGCTTTCTTT. Its protein product is CASSPRTGRMTRRDTEAFF.

This rearrangement joins TRBV15 to TRBJ2-5, with TRBD2 identical over 8 bases. CDR3 length equals 14 residues. Germline V gene lookup returns CDR1 LNHNV and CDR2 YYDKDF (reference sequence). V dropped 5 bases and J dropped 5; count of bases not matched to a gene: 7. As DNA, the CDR3 is TGTGCCACCAGCCTACGAGCGGGGGTGGAGACCCAGTACTTC. As protein: CATSLRAGVETQYF.

The chain couples TRBV5-1 to TRBJ2-1, with D hard to call. Germline V gives CDR1 SGHRS, CDR2 YFSETQ. CDR3 length: 15 amino acids. Trimming left V 1 base short and J 8 bases short, with 16 bases between. CDR3 in DNA: TGCGCCAGCAGCTTGATCGCGAAGCCGATTGATGAGCAGTTCTTC. Its protein product is CASSLIAKPIDEQFF.

This rearrangement joins TRBV29-1 to TRBJ1-1; the match to TRBD1 covers 10 bases. This CDR3 has 14 residues. V lost 7 bases, J lost 5 bases, and 10 bases stayed unmatched. The germline V gene has CDR1 SQVTM and CDR2 ANQGSEA. The CDR3 bases are TGCAGCGGTTGGACAGGGGGACTGGGAACTGAAGCTTTCTTT. Encoded protein: CSGWTGGLGTEAFF.

The V call is TRBV5-1, the J call TRBJ1-1, with TRBD1 identical over 8 bases. The V and J ends lost 1 base and 8 bases, in that order; junction bases with no gene match: 7. Germline V gene sequence: CDR1 SGHRS, CDR2 YFSETQ. The CDR3 sequence is 14 residues long. CDR3 DNA sequence: TGCGCCAGCAGCTTGATCAGGGGGCCGGGGGAAGCTTTCTTT. This encodes CASSLIRGPGEAFF.

The V gene is TRBV13, the J gene TRBJ1-1, with a possible D match to TRBD1 (5 bases). V dropped 1 base and J dropped 1 base, with 7 bases sitting between them. The CDR3 loop spans 14 amino acids. Germline V gene lookup returns CDR1 PRHDT and CDR2 FYEKMQ (reference sequence). CDR3 sequence reads: CASSLAGPNTEAFF. In DNA form, the CDR3 reads TGTGCCAGCAGCTTAGCAGGGCCGAACACTGAAGCTTTCTTT.

The chain joins TRBV6-1 to TRBJ1-2; 7 bases map to TRBD1. V lost 0 bases, J lost 7 bases, and 5 bases stayed unmatched. In germline, CDR1 is MNHNS, CDR2 SASEGT. This CDR3 has 14 amino acids. The DNA of the CDR3 is TGTGCCAGCAGTGAAGCCCCCCAGGGGGGTGGCTACACCTTC. This encodes CASSEAPQGGGYTF.

This clone has just a few counts. This chain uses TRBV7-2 with TRBJ1-1; no clear D. V was clipped by 3 bases and J by 10 bases, with 9 bases between them. Per the germline V gene, CDR1 is SGHTA and CDR2 is FQGNSA. CDR3 length: 11 residues. CDR3 nucleotide sequence: TGTGCCAGCAGCTTCAGCGGAGGAGCTTTCTTT. This translates into CASSFSGGAFF.

The chain is built from TRBV3-1 (or the pseudogene TRBV3-2) and TRBJ2-2, with D possibly matching TRBD2 (5 bases). This CDR3 spans 15 amino acids. In germline, CDR1 is LGHDT, CDR2 YNNKEL (reference sequence). Trimming took 4 bases from V and 1 from J, leaving 10 bases between them. The CDR3 region has the DNA TGTGCCAGCAGCCTCTCCGGGGTGAACACCGGGGAGCTGTTTTTT. It encodes CASSLSGVNTGELFF.